The entry below describes one T cell receptor (beta chain). What it binds is unknown. TCRdb processed the RT-PCR reads anew with MiXCR; each CDR3 protein has one entry. The sample shows some 570,000 distinct CDR3 sequences, about 11% of them seen only once. Germline-derived CDR1 and CDR2 are SGHDT and YYEEEE. The CDR3 is 14 residues long. Unmatched junction bases numbered 4, after V lost 3 bases and J lost 6 bases. This sample is part of a study of response to subunit inactivated influenza vaccine. Whole-study results and caveats: Only a handful of new T cells, the authors suggested, are recruited with each seasonal influenza vaccination.

Another study also made use of these data, one on T cells expressing NK-cell markers. That study reports: As the method of synthesis, 5'RACE template switching with UMIs yielded TCR beta cDNA.

The sequence was collected from a man aged 45-65 years who received an inactivated influenza vaccine. The material was PBMCs from blood, obtained on the day of vaccination. The chain has TRBV5-6 and TRBJ2-5, with 11 bases fitting TRBD1. The CDR3 DNA is TGTGCCAGCAGCTCGCGGACAGGGGGCAAGACCCAGTACTTC. It is translated as CASSSRTGGKTQYF.